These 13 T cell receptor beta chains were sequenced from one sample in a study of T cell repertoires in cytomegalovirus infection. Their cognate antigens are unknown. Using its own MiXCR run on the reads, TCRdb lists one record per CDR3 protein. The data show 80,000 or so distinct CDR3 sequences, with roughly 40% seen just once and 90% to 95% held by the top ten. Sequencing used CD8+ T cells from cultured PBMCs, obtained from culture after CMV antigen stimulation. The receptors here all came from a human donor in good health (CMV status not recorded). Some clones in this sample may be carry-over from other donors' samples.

CDR3 in amino acids: CASSMYDQPQHF. The CDR3 coding sequence is TGTGCCAGTAGTATGTACGATCAGCCCCAGCATTTT. This chain connects TRBV19 to TRBJ1-5; unclear D gene. Trimming removed 3 bases from V and 5 bases from J, with 5 bases in between. The CDR3 sequence is 12 residues long. Per the germline V gene, CDR1 is LNHDA and CDR2 is SQIVND (reference sequence).

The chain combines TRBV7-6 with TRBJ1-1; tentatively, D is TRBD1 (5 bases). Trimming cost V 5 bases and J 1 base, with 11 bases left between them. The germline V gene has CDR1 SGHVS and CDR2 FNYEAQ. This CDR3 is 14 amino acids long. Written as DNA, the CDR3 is TGTGCCAGCAGCCACCGGGGGGGGAACACTGAAGCTTTCTTT. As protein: CASSHRGGNTEAFF.

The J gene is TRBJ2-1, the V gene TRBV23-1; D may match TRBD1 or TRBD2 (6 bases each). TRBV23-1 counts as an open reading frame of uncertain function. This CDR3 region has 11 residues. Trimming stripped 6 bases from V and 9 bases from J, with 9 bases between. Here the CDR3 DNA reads TGCGCCAGCAGCCGGGGGCCTGAGCAGTTCTTC. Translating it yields CASSRGPEQFF.

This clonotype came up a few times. CDR3 bases: TGCGCCAGCAGCCCAGACGAGGGAAAGTTCTATGGCTACACCTTC. Encoded protein: CASSPDEGKFYGYTF. The rearrangement uses TRBV4-1 and TRBJ1-2, with D uncertain. CDR1 and CDR2 from the germline V gene are MGHRA and YSYEKL. CDR3 length: 15 residues. Trimming cost V 4 bases and J 4 bases, with 16 bases left between them.

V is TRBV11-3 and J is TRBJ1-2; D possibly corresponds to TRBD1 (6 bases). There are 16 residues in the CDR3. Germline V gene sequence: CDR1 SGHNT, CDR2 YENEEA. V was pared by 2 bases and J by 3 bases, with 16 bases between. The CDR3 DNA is TGTGCCAGCAGCTTACCCCAGGACAGCCTCGACTATGGCTACACCTTC. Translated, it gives CASSLPQDSLDYGYTF.

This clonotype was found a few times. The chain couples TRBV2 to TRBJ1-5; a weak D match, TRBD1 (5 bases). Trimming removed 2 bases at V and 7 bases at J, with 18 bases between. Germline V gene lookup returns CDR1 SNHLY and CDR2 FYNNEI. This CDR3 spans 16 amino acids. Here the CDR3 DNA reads TGTGCCAGCAGTGAACCCCGGACACGAATGGGGCAGCCCCAGCATTTT. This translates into CASSEPRTRMGQPQHF.

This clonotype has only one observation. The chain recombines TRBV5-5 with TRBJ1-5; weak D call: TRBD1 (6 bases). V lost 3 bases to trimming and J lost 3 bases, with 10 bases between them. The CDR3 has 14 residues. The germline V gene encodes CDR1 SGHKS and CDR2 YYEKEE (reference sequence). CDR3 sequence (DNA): TGTGCCAGCAGCTGGGGGCTCTCCAATCAGCCCCAGCATTTT. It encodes CASSWGLSNQPQHF.

This chain's CDR3 is CASSYSDINTYEQYF. The CDR3 DNA is TGTGCCAGCAGTTACTCGGACATAAACACCTACGAGCAGTACTTC. The gene calls are TRBV6-6 and TRBJ2-7, with D possibly matching TRBD1 (5 bases). Between the trimmed V and J ends, which lost 0 bases and 2 bases, there was a span of 11 bases. In germline, CDR1 is MNHNY, CDR2 SVGAGI (reference sequence). The CDR3 is 15 amino acids.

The CDR3 region is CAIMGAGSSNQPQHF. CDR3 DNA: TGTGCCATCATGGGGGCAGGGTCGTCGAATCAGCCCCAGCATTTT. This chain links TRBV10-3 with TRBJ1-5, with D perhaps TRBD1 (6 bases). Germline CDR1 and CDR2: ENHRY and SYGVKD. Between the trimmed V and J ends, which lost 7 bases and 4 bases, there was a span of 17 bases. The CDR3 is 15 amino acids.

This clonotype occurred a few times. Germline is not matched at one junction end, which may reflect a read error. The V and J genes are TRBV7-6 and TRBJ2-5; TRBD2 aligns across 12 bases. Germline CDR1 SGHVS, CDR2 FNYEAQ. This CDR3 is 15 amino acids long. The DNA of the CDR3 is TGTGCCAGCAGGCCCCTAGCGGGGGGGCGAGAGACTCAGTACTTC. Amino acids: CASRPLAGGRETQYF.

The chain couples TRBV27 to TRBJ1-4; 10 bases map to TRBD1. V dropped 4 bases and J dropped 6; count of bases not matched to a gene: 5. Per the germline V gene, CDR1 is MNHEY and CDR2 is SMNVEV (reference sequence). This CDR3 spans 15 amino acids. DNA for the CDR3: TGTGCCAGCAGTTACGGGACAGGGGAATATGAAAAACTGTTTTTT. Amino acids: CASSYGTGEYEKLFF.

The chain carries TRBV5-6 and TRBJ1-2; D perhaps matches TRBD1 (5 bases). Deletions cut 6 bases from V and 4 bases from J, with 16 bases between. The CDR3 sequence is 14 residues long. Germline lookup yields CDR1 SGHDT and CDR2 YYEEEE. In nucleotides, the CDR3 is TGTGCCAGCACCACCGGGACTGGAATCTATGGCTACACCTTC. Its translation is CASTTGTGIYGYTF.

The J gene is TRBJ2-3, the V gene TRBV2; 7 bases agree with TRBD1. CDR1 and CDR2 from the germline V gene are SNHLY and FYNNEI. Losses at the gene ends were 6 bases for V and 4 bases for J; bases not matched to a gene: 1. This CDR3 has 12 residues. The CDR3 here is CASRGGADTQYF. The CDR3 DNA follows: TGTGCCAGCAGAGGGGGCGCAGATACGCAGTATTTT.